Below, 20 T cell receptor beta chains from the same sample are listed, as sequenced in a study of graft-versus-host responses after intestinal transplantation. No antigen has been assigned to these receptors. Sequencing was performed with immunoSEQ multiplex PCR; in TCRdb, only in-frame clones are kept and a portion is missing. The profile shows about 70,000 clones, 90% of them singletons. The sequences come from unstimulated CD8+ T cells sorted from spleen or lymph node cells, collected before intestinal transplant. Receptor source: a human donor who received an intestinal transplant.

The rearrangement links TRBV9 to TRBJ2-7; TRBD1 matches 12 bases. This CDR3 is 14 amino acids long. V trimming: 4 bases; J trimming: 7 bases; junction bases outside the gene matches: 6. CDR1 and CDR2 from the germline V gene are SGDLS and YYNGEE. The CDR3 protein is CASSIGTGGREQYF. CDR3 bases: TGTGCCAGCAGCATCGGGACAGGGGGCCGAGAGCAGTACTTC.

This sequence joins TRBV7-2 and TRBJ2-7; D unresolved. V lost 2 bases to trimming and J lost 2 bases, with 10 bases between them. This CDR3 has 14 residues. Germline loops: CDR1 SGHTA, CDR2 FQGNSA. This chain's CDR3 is CASSLIGSTYEQYF. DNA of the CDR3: TGTGCCAGCAGCTTAATCGGTTCTACCTACGAGCAGTACTTC. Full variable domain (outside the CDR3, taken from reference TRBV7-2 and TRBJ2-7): GAGVSQSPSNKVTEKGKDVELRCDPISGHTALYWYRQSLGQGLEFLIYFQGNSAPDKSGLPSDRFSAERTGGSVSTLTIQRTQQEDSAVYLCASSLIGSTYEQYFGPGTRLTVT.

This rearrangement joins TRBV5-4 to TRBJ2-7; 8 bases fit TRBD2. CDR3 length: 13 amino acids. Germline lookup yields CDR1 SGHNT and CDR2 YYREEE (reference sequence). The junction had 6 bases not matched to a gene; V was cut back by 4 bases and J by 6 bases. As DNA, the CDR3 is TGTGCCAGCAGCCCGGGGGGGGCGGGCGAGCAGTACTTC. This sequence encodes CASSPGGAGEQYF.

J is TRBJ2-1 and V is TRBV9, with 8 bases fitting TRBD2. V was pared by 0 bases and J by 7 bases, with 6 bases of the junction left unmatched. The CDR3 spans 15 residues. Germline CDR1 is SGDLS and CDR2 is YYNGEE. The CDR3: CASSVDGGAGNEQFF. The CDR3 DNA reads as TGTGCCAGCAGCGTAGACGGGGGGGCCGGTAATGAGCAGTTCTTC.

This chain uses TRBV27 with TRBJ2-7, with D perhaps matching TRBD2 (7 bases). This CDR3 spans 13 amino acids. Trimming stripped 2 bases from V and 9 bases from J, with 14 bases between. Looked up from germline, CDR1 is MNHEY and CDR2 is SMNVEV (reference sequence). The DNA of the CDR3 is TGTGCCAGCAGTTTACCCGGACTAGGGGGGCAGTACTTC. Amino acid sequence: CASSLPGLGGQYF.

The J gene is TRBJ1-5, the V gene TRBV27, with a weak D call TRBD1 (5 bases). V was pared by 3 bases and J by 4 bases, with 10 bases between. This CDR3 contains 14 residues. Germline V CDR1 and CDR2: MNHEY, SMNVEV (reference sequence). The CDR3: CASSLGQINQPQHF. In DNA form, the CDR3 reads TGTGCCAGCAGTTTGGGGCAGATTAATCAGCCCCAGCATTTT.

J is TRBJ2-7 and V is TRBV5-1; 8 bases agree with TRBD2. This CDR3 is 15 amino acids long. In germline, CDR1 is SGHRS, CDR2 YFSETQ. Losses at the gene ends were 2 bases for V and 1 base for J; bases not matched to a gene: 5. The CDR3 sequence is CASSFGGVGSYEQYF. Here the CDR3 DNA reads TGCGCCAGCAGCTTCGGGGGGGTGGGGTCCTACGAGCAGTACTTC.

The CDR3: CASRSQTGQSNYGYTF. CDR3 bases: TGTGCCAGCAGGAGCCAAACCGGACAGTCTAACTATGGCTACACCTTC. V is TRBV9 and J is TRBJ1-2; the D gene is possibly TRBD1 (6 bases). The CDR3 length is 16 residues. V was pared by 5 bases and J by 0 bases, with 17 bases between. Germline V gene data show CDR1 as SGDLS and CDR2 as YYNGEE.

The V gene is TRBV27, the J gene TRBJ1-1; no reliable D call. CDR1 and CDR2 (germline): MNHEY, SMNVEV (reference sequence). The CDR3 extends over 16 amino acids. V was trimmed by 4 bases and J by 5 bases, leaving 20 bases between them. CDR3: CASSWAPDLGGTEAFF. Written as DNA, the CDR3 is TGTGCCAGCAGTTGGGCCCCTGATCTGGGTGGAACTGAAGCTTTCTTT.

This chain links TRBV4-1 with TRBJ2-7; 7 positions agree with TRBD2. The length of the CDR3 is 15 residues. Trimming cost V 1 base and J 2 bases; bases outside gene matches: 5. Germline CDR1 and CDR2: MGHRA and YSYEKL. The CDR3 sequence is CASSQGPSGAYEQYF. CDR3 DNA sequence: TGCGCCAGCAGCCAAGGCCCTAGCGGTGCCTACGAGCAGTACTTC.

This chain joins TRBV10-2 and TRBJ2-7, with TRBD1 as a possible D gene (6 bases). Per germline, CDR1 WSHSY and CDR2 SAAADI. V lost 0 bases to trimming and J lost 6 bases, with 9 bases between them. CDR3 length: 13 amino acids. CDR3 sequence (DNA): TGCGCCAGCAGTGAGTCCACAGGGTCCGAGCAGTACTTC. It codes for CASSESTGSEQYF.

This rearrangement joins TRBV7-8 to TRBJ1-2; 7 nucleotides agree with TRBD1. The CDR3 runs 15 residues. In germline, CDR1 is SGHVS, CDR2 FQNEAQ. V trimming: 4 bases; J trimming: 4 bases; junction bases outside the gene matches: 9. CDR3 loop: CASSSPGTAFYGYTF. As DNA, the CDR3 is TGTGCCAGCAGCTCCCCCGGGACAGCCTTCTATGGCTACACCTTC.

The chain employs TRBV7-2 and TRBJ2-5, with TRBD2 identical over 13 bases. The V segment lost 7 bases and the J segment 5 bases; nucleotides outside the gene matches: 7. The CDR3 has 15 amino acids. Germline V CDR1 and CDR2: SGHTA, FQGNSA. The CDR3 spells CASTLAGGPFETQYF. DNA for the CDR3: TGTGCCAGCACACTAGCGGGGGGGCCATTTGAGACCCAGTACTTC.

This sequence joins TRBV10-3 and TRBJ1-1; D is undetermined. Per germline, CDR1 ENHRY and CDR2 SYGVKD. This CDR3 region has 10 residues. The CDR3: CAAGGTEAFF. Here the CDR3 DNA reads TGTGCAGCCGGTGGCACTGAAGCTTTCTTT.

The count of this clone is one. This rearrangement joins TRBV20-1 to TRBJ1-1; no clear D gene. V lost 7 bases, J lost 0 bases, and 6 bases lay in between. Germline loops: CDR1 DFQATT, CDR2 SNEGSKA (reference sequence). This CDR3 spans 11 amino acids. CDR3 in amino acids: CSGALNTEAFF. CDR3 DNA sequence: TGCAGTGGGGCCCTGAACACTGAAGCTTTCTTT.

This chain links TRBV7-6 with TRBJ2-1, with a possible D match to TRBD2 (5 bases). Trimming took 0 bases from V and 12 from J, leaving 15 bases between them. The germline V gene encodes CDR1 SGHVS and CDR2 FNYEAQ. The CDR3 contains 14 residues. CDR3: CASSLAGPSSGQFF. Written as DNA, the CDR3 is TGTGCCAGCAGCTTAGCAGGCCCTAGCTCGGGGCAGTTCTTC.

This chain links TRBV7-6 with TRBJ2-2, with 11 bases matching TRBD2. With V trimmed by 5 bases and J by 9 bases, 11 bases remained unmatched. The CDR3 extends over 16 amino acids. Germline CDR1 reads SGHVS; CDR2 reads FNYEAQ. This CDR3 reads CASSSLLAGGPRELFF. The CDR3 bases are TGTGCCAGCAGCAGCCTGCTAGCGGGGGGCCCCCGGGAGCTGTTTTTT. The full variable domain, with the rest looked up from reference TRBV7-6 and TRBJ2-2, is GAGVSQSPRYKVTKRGQDVALRCDPISGHVSLYWYRQALGQGPEFLTYFNYEAQQDKSGLPNDRFSAERPEGSISTLTIQRTEQRDSAMYRCASSSLLAGGPRELFFGEGSRLTVL.

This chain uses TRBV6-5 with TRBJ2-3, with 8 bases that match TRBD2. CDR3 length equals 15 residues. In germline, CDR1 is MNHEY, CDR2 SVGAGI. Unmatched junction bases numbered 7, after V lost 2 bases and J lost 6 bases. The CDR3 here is CASSYTGGGGDTQYF. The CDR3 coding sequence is TGTGCCAGCAGTTACACCGGGGGGGGTGGGGATACGCAGTATTTT.

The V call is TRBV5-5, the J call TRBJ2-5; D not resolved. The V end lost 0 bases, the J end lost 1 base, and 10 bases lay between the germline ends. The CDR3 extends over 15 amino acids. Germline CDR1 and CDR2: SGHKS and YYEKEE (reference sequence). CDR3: CASSLVAVIQETQYF. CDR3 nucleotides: TGTGCCAGCAGCTTGGTCGCAGTCATCCAAGAGACCCAGTACTTC.

The CDR3, as DNA: TGTGCCAGCAGCGATGGGACAGCTAATGAGCAGTTCTTC. It encodes CASSDGTANEQFF. V is TRBV5-4 and J is TRBJ2-1; 7 bases line up with TRBD1. Trimming removed 4 bases from V and 7 bases from J; junction bases left unmatched: 5. The CDR3 spans 13 residues. Per germline, CDR1 SGHNT and CDR2 YYREEE (reference sequence).